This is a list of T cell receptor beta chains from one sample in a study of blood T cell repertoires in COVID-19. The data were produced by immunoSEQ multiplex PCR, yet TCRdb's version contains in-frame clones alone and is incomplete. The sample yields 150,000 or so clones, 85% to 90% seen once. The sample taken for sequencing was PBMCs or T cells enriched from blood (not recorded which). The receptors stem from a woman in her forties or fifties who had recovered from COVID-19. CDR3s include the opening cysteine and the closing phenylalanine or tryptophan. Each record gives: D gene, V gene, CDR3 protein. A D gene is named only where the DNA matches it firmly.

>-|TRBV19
CASRVQGSSNQPQHF
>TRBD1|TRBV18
CASSQGQGNTEAFF
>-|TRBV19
CATRDGGNTEAFF
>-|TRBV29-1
CSVSDSEQFF
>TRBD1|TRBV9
CASSATGGGAYEQYF
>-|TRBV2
CASSGRDFGNEQFF
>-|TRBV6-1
CASSEGERGSGNTIYF
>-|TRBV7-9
CASSLGLEPNTIYF
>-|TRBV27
CASKVAGPTYEQYF
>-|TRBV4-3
CASSQTGGGYTF
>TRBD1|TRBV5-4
CASSPGQGKTHEQYF
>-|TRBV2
CASSDAGFGSGANVLTF
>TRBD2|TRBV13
CASSLAVPGLDEDNEQFF
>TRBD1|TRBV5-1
CASSYTGGLNEQFF
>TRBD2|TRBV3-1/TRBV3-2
CASSQGSGSQFF
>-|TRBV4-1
CASSQVPLPPLHF
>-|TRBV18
CASSPRNGHSYEQYF